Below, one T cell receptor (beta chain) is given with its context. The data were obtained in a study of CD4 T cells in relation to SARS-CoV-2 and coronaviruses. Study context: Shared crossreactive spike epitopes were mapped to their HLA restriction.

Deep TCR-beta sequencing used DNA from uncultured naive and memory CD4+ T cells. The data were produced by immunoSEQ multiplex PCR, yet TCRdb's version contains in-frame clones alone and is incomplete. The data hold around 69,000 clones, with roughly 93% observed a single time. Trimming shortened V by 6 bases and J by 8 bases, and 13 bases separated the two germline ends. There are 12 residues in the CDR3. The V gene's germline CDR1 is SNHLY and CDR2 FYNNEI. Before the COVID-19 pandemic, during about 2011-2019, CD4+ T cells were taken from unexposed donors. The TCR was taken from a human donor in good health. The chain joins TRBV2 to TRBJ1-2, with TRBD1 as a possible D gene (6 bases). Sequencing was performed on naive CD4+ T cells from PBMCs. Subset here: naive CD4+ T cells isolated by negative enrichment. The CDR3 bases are TGTGCCAGCAGCCCAGGGGCCTGGGGCTACACCTTC. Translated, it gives CASSPGAWGYTF.